This is a list of T cell receptor beta chains from one sample in a study of identical twins. TCRdb passed the 5' RACE reads through MiXCR, listing each CDR3 protein once. This sample has hundreds of thousands of distinct CDR3 sequences, with about 14% found just once. Material for sequencing was memory (CD45RO+) T cells sorted from blood. These receptors came from a woman aged 18-29 years in good health. Both conserved end residues are part of each CDR3. D genes are given only for firm matches. Clone size is stated in some rows and not others, as once, few, many or a class when expanded.

clone size: few
V gene: TRBV27
J gene: TRBJ2-5
D gene: .
CDR3 DNA: TGTGCCAGCAGTTCCCTCCGCCAAGAGACCCAGTACTTC
CDR3 protein: CASSSLRQETQYF

clone size: .
V gene: TRBV5-1
J gene: TRBJ2-3
D gene: .
CDR3 DNA: TGCGCCAGCAGCTTGGTGGGGGCCCGCACAGATACGCAGTATTTT
CDR3 protein: CASSLVGARTDTQYF

clone size: few
V gene: TRBV5-1
J gene: TRBJ1-3
D gene: .
CDR3 DNA: TGCGCCAGCAGCTTCGGATCTGGAAACACCATATATTTT
CDR3 protein: CASSFGSGNTIYF

clone size: .
V gene: TRBV6-5
J gene: TRBJ2-6
D gene: .
CDR3 DNA: TGTGCCAGCAGTTACTTCTCTGGGGCCAACGTCCTGACTTTC
CDR3 protein: CASSYFSGANVLTF

clone size: few
V gene: TRBV3-1
J gene: TRBJ2-5
D gene: .
CDR3 DNA: TGTGCCAGCAGTTCAACAGGGTCCAAGACCCAGTACTTC
CDR3 protein: CASSSTGSKTQYF

clone size: many
V gene: TRBV20-1
J gene: TRBJ1-5
D gene: .
CDR3 DNA: TGCAGTGCTAGCGGGGTTCGTAGTCAGCCCCAGCATTTT
CDR3 protein: CSASGVRSQPQHF

clone size: many
V gene: TRBV11-2
J gene: TRBJ2-3
D gene: .
CDR3 DNA: TGTGCCAGCAGCTTAGTCCGGGCGGCGGATACGCAGTATTTT
CDR3 protein: CASSLVRAADTQYF

clone size: .
V gene: TRBV12-3/TRBV12-4
J gene: TRBJ2-5
D gene: TRBD1
CDR3 DNA: TGTGCCAGCAGTTGGACAGGGGGCAAGACCCAGTACTTC
CDR3 protein: CASSWTGGKTQYF

clone size: .
V gene: TRBV9
J gene: TRBJ1-1
D gene: TRBD1
CDR3 DNA: TGTGCCAGCAGCGCCTCCGGGACAGGGGGTTCCGCTTTCTTT
CDR3 protein: CASSASGTGGSAFF

clone size: few
V gene: TRBV24-1
J gene: TRBJ2-1
D gene: .
CDR3 DNA: TGTGCCACCAGTGATCCGACAGCACGAAGCTACAATGAGCAGTTCTTC
CDR3 protein: CATSDPTARSYNEQFF

clone size: .
V gene: TRBV12-3/TRBV12-4
J gene: TRBJ1-6
D gene: TRBD1
CDR3 DNA: TGTGCCAGCAGTATACGACAGGGGCAGAGTTCACCCCTCCACTTT
CDR3 protein: CASSIRQGQSSPLHF

clone size: few
V gene: TRBV6-2/TRBV6-3
J gene: TRBJ1-2
D gene: .
CDR3 DNA: TGTGCCAGCAGTTACTTGAGACTTCAACCTGGCTACACCTTC
CDR3 protein: CASSYLRLQPGYTF

clone size: .
V gene: TRBV5-1
J gene: TRBJ1-6
D gene: TRBD1
CDR3 DNA: TGCGCCAGCAGCTTGGTTGGGACAGGGAAATCACCCCTCCACTTT
CDR3 protein: CASSLVGTGKSPLHF

clone size: .
V gene: TRBV10-3
J gene: TRBJ2-1
D gene: .
CDR3 DNA: TGTGCCATCAGTGAGTCAGGTAGCTCCTACAATGAGCAGTTCTTC
CDR3 protein: CAISESGSSYNEQFF

clone size: .
V gene: TRBV19
J gene: TRBJ1-2
D gene: .
CDR3 DNA: TGTGCCAGTAGTATGAGAAGCAACTATGGCTACACCTTC
CDR3 protein: CASSMRSNYGYTF

clone size: .
V gene: TRBV5-1
J gene: TRBJ2-7
D gene: TRBD2
CDR3 DNA: TGCGCCAGCAGCGTACTTGCGGGAGGCCCCTACGAGCAGTACTTC
CDR3 protein: CASSVLAGGPYEQYF

clone size: few
V gene: TRBV20-1
J gene: TRBJ1-3
D gene: .
CDR3 DNA: TGCAGTGCTAGAGAGCTCGCAGGCTCTGGAAACACCATATATTTT
CDR3 protein: CSARELAGSGNTIYF

clone size: .
V gene: TRBV7-9
J gene: TRBJ2-7
D gene: .
CDR3 DNA: TGTGCCAGCACCAATAGGGGCGAGCAGTACTTC
CDR3 protein: CASTNRGEQYF

clone size: few
V gene: TRBV12-3/TRBV12-4
J gene: TRBJ2-7
D gene: TRBD2
CDR3 DNA: TGTGCCAGCAGAGTCACTAGCGGGTACGAGCAGTACTTC
CDR3 protein: CASRVTSGYEQYF

clone size: few
V gene: TRBV20-1
J gene: TRBJ2-7
D gene: .
CDR3 DNA: TGCAGTGCTAGTCCGGCACAGGCCTACGAGCAGTACTTC
CDR3 protein: CSASPAQAYEQYF

clone size: few
V gene: TRBV7-3
J gene: TRBJ2-4
D gene: .
CDR3 DNA: TGTGCCAGCAGTTCCGCGACCGAAAACATTCAGTACTTC
CDR3 protein: CASSSATENIQYF

clone size: few
V gene: TRBV20-1
J gene: TRBJ2-7
D gene: .
CDR3 DNA: TGCAGTGCCAGTGACTTGCCCTACGAGCAGTACTTC
CDR3 protein: CSASDLPYEQYF

clone size: .
V gene: TRBV15
J gene: TRBJ2-7
D gene: .
CDR3 DNA: TGTGCCACCAGCAGAGGATCTTCAGGGAACTACGAGCAGTACTTC
CDR3 protein: CATSRGSSGNYEQYF

clone size: few
V gene: TRBV7-9
J gene: TRBJ2-5
D gene: .
CDR3 DNA: TGTGCCAGCAGCTTACTGTGGGAGCAAGAGACCCAGTACTTC
CDR3 protein: CASSLLWEQETQYF

clone size: .
V gene: TRBV20-1
J gene: TRBJ2-6
D gene: .
CDR3 DNA: TGCAGTGCTAGATCCCCCGTTGACTCTGGGGCCAACGTCCTGACTTTC
CDR3 protein: CSARSPVDSGANVLTF

clone size: .
V gene: TRBV4-2
J gene: TRBJ2-5
D gene: .
CDR3 DNA: TGTGCCAGCAGCCAAGGAAGGGGGTATGGGGAGACCCAGTACTTC
CDR3 protein: CASSQGRGYGETQYF

clone size: few
V gene: TRBV6-2/TRBV6-3
J gene: TRBJ2-7
D gene: .
CDR3 DNA: TGTGCCAGCAGAATCCAGCATTCCCCGTACTTC
CDR3 protein: CASRIQHSPYF

clone size: many
V gene: TRBV20-1
J gene: TRBJ2-1
D gene: TRBD2
CDR3 DNA: TGCAGTGCTAGAGGGGCTAGCGGGAGGGCCGCCAATGAGCAGTTCTTC
CDR3 protein: CSARGASGRAANEQFF

clone size: few
V gene: TRBV7-9
J gene: TRBJ2-1
D gene: TRBD1
CDR3 DNA: TGTGCCAGCAGCCTGGGACAGGGAATCTCCTACAATGAGCAGTTCTTC
CDR3 protein: CASSLGQGISYNEQFF

clone size: few
V gene: TRBV5-1
J gene: TRBJ1-2
D gene: .
CDR3 DNA: TGCGCCAGCAGCTATCAACCAGGGAGAGACTATGGCTACACCTTC
CDR3 protein: CASSYQPGRDYGYTF

clone size: .
V gene: TRBV5-1
J gene: TRBJ2-3
D gene: .
CDR3 DNA: TGCGCCAGCAGCTTGGAAGACTACCGCGTAGATACGCAGTATTTT
CDR3 protein: CASSLEDYRVDTQYF

clone size: .
V gene: TRBV5-1
J gene: TRBJ2-7
D gene: .
CDR3 DNA: TGCGCCAGCAGCTTGGGCAGTACCGACTACGAGCAGTACTTC
CDR3 protein: CASSLGSTDYEQYF

clone size: .
V gene: TRBV21-1
J gene: TRBJ2-7
D gene: .
CDR3 DNA: TGTGCCAGCAGCTCGCAAGGGTGTGTTTCCTACGAGCAGTACTTC
CDR3 protein: CASSSQGCVSYEQYF

clone size: few
V gene: TRBV6-5
J gene: TRBJ2-4
D gene: .
CDR3 DNA: TGTGCCAGCAGTTACTCGAGGGCTGCCAAAAACATTCAGTACTTC
CDR3 protein: CASSYSRAAKNIQYF

clone size: few
V gene: TRBV18
J gene: TRBJ2-1
D gene: .
CDR3 DNA: TGTGCCAGCTCACCACCTATTTCGGGGGAGCAGTTCTTC
CDR3 protein: CASSPPISGEQFF

clone size: few
V gene: TRBV12-3/TRBV12-4
J gene: TRBJ1-4
D gene: .
CDR3 DNA: TGTGCCAGCAGTTTAGGGTTGGGAATGGAAAAACTGTTTTTT
CDR3 protein: CASSLGLGMEKLFF

clone size: few
V gene: TRBV7-6
J gene: TRBJ2-3
D gene: .
CDR3 DNA: TGTGCCAGCAGCTTATTTGCAGATACGCAGTATTTT
CDR3 protein: CASSLFADTQYF

clone size: few
V gene: TRBV5-1
J gene: TRBJ2-1
D gene: TRBD2
CDR3 DNA: TGCGCCAGCAGCTTGCATATGGCGGGAGGCGATGAGCAGTTCTTC
CDR3 protein: CASSLHMAGGDEQFF

clone size: many
V gene: TRBV4-3
J gene: TRBJ2-7
D gene: TRBD1
CDR3 DNA: TGCGCCAGCAGCCGCGGACAGGGCGTCTCCTACGAGCAGTACTTC
CDR3 protein: CASSRGQGVSYEQYF

clone size: .
V gene: TRBV11-3
J gene: TRBJ2-2
D gene: TRBD2
CDR3 DNA: TGTGCCAGCAGCTCCCGCGGGGGGCCCGGGGAGCTGTTTTTT
CDR3 protein: CASSSRGGPGELFF

clone size: few
V gene: TRBV20-1
J gene: TRBJ2-1
D gene: TRBD2
CDR3 DNA: TGCAGTGCTACCCGTAGCGGGAGGGGTTCCTACAATGAGCAGTTCTTC
CDR3 protein: CSATRSGRGSYNEQFF

clone size: .
V gene: TRBV7-9
J gene: TRBJ2-1
D gene: TRBD2
CDR3 DNA: TGTGCCAGCAGCTTGCAGAAGCGGGAGTATGAGCAGTTCTTC
CDR3 protein: CASSLQKREYEQFF

clone size: few
V gene: TRBV4-2
J gene: TRBJ2-5
D gene: .
CDR3 DNA: TGTGCCAGCAGCCAAGATCAGGCTGCTCAAGAGACCCAGTACTTC
CDR3 protein: CASSQDQAAQETQYF

clone size: .
V gene: TRBV3-1
J gene: TRBJ2-3
D gene: TRBD2
CDR3 DNA: TGTGCCAGCAGCACTAGCGGGGCAGATACGCAGTATTTT
CDR3 protein: CASSTSGADTQYF

clone size: .
V gene: TRBV20-1
J gene: TRBJ1-1
D gene: TRBD1
CDR3 DNA: TGCAGTGCGCCGGGACAGGCGGCTGAAGCTTTCTTT
CDR3 protein: CSAPGQAAEAFF

clone size: .
V gene: TRBV5-1
J gene: TRBJ1-1
D gene: .
CDR3 DNA: TGCGCCAGCGGAGGCGTTGACACTGAAGCTTTCTTT
CDR3 protein: CASGGVDTEAFF

clone size: .
V gene: TRBV28
J gene: TRBJ2-3
D gene: .
CDR3 DNA: TGTGCCAGCAGTGACGCGGGGCGGGGAGCGGGTACGCAGTATTTT
CDR3 protein: CASSDAGRGAGTQYF

clone size: many
V gene: TRBV12-3/TRBV12-4
J gene: TRBJ2-1
D gene: TRBD1
CDR3 DNA: TGTGCCAGCAGTTCGATCGAACGGGACAGGGGTGGGGATGAGCAGTTCTTC
CDR3 protein: CASSSIERDRGGDEQFF

clone size: many
V gene: TRBV5-1
J gene: TRBJ1-1
D gene: .
CDR3 DNA: TGCGCCAGCAGCTTCTCTTCGATGAACACTGAAGCTTTCTTT
CDR3 protein: CASSFSSMNTEAFF